This T cell receptor beta chain comes out of a study of cytomegalovirus exposure and HLA in healthy donors. The PCR had 60 Vbeta and 13 Jbeta primers. TCRdb keeps only in-frame clones here, not all; method: immunoSEQ multiplex PCR. The table shows some 160,000 clones, with around 78% occurring only once. The V end was cut by 2 bases, the J end by 2 bases, with 13 bases between. Germline CDR1 reads SGHKS; CDR2 reads YYEKEE (reference sequence). The CDR3 length is 15 residues. The sample was PBMCs. This TCR was recovered from a woman between 35 and 50 years old in good health and CMV-seropositive. The J gene is TRBJ1-1, the V gene TRBV5-5; a weak D match, TRBD1 (5 bases). DNA for the CDR3: TGTGCCAGCAGCTTATTCGCGGGGACCAACACTGAAGCTTTCTTT. Encoded protein: CASSLFAGTNTEAFF.